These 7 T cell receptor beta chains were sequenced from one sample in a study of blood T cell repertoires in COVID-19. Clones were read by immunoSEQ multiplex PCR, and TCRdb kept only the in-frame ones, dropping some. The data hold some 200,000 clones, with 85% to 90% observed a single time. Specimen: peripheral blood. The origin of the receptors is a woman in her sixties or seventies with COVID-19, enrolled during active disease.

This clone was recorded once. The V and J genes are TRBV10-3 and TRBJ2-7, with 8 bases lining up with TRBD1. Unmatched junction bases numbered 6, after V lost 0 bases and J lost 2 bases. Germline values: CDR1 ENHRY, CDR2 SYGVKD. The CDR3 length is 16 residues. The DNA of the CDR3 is TGTGCCATCAGTGAGTCCCGGACAGGGACCCCCTACGAGCAGTACTTC. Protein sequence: CAISESRTGTPYEQYF.

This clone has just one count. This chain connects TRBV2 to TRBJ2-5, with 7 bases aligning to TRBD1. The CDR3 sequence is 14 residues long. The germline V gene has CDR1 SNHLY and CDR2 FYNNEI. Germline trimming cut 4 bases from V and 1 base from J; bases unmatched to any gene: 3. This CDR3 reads CASSAGTAQETQYF. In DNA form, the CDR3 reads TGTGCCAGCAGTGCCGGGACAGCCCAAGAGACCCAGTACTTC.

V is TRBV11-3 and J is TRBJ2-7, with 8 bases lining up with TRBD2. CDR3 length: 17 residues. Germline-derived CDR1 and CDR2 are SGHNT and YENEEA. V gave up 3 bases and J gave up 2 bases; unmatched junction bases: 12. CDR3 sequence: CASSFKASGPYPYEQYF. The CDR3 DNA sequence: TGTGCCAGCAGCTTCAAGGCTAGCGGGCCCTACCCCTACGAGCAGTACTTC. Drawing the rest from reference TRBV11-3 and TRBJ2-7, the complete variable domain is EAGVVQSPRYKIIEKKQPVAFWCNPISGHNTLYWYLQNLGQGPELLIRYENEEAVDDSQLPKDRFSAERLKGVDSTLKIQPAELGDSAVYLCASSFKASGPYPYEQYFGPGTRLTVT.

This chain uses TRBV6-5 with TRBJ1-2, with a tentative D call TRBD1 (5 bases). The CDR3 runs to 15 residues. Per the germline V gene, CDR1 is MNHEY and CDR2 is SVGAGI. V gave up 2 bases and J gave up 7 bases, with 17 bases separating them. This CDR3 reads CASSYAPQVLSGYTF. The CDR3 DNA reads TGTGCCAGCAGTTACGCCCCACAGGTTTTGAGTGGCTACACCTTC.

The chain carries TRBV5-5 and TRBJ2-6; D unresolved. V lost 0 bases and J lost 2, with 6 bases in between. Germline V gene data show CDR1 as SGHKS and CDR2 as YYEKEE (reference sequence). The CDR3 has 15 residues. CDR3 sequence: CASSLVVTGANVLTF. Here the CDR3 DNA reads TGTGCCAGCAGCTTGGTCGTAACTGGGGCCAACGTCCTGACTTTC.

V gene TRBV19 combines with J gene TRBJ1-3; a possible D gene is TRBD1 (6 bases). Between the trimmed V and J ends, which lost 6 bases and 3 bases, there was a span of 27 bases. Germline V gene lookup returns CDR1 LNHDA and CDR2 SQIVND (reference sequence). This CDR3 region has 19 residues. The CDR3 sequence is CASRKNTAGHGLIGNTIYF. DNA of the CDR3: TGTGCCAGTAGAAAGAACACAGCGGGACATGGATTGATTGGAAACACCATATATTTT.

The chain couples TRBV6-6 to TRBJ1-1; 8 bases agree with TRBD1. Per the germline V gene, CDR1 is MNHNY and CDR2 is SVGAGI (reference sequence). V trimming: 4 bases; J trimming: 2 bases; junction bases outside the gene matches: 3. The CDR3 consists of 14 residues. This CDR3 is CASSSAGGNTEAFF. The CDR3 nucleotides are TGTGCCAGCAGTTCTGCAGGGGGCAACACTGAAGCTTTCTTT.